This T cell receptor (beta chain) was captured in a study of naive and memory T cell subsets. General observations from the study: In CD4 and CD8 cells, diversity dropped from naive through EMRA.

Both TRBC1 and TRBC2 were covered by a beta constant-region primer of two equimolar oligonucleotides. A 12-nucleotide UMI and the SP2 primer were added to the cDNA 3' end by oligonucleotide ligation. Nested alpha and beta constant-region primers with the SP2 primer drove four PCR rounds on ligated cDNA. TCRdb reprocessed the UMI-ligation and nested PCR reads via MiXCR and lists one record per CDR3 protein. The data show 120,000 to 150,000 distinct CDR3 sequences, with approximately 15% seen just once and more than 0.13% held by the top ten. A remark on this clonotype: What it binds is not known.

Trimming removed 2 bases from V and 2 bases from J, with 19 bases in between. The CDR3 is made up of 19 amino acids. In germline, CDR1 is SGHVS, CDR2 FNYEAQ. Source material: naive CD4+ T cells from blood. The chain carries TRBV7-6 and TRBJ1-6, with D maybe TRBD1 (5 bases). The source of this sequence is a human donor in good health. The CDR3 here is CASSLTPLGREAYNSPLHF. The DNA of the CDR3 is TGTGCCAGCAGCTTAACCCCGCTCGGCAGGGAGGCCTATAATTCACCCCTCCACTTT.